This record covers a single T cell receptor beta chain. The antigen is not known. What was amplified from RNA transcripts were TCR beta CDR3 regions. HTBI primers were the set used in a first-round RT-PCR of the TCR CDR3. TCRdb passed the multiplex PCR reads through MiXCR, listing each CDR3 protein once. The sample gives 550,000 to 700,000 distinct CDR3 sequences, around 46% of which show up once; about 20% is in the top ten. This entry comes from a study of T cells in Graves' hyperthyroidism and ophthalmopathy. Whole-study findings and limits: Most expanded thyroid clonotypes above 0.001 also appeared in blood. Ophthalmopathy was told apart from stable hyperthyroidism by a 13 V-J model.

Germline CDR1 ENHRY, CDR2 SYGVKD. This CDR3 comprises 18 residues. Trimming at V came to 10 bases and at J to 6 bases, leaving 22 bases not matched to a gene. The sequencing input was peripheral blood or thyroid tissue (not recorded which). The sequence came from an adult woman with Graves' disease, either hyperthyroidism or ophthalmopathy (not recorded which). The chain employs TRBV10-3 and TRBJ1-2; 11 bases agree with TRBD1. CDR3 sequence reads: CATHQRMGQGVATNGYTF. CDR3 in DNA: TGTGCCACCCACCAGAGGATGGGACAGGGGGTGGCGACTAATGGCTACACCTTC.